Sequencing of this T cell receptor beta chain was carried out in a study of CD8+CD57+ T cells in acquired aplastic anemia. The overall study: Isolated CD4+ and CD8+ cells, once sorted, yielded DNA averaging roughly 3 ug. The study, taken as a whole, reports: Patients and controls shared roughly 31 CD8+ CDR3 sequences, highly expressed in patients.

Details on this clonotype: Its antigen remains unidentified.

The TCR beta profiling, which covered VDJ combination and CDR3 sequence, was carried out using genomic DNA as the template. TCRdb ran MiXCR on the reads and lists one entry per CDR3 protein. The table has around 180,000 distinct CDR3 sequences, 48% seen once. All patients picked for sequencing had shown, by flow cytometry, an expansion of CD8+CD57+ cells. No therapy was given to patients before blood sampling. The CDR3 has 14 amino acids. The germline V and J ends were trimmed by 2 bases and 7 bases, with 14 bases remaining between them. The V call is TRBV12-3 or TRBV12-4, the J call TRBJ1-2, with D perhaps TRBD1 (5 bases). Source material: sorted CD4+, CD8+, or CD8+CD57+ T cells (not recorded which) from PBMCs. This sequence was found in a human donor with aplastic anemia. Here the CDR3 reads CASSLRLEGLGYTF. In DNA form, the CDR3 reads TGTGCCAGCAGTTTACGGTTGGAGGGGCTTGGCTACACCTTC.